These 25 T cell receptor beta chains were sequenced from one sample in a study of shared clonotypes between healthy human individuals. Generated by immunoSEQ multiplex PCR, the TCRdb table keeps only in-frame clones and is missing some. The repertoire holds over 2 million clones, with roughly 94% as singletons. The source material was naive CD4+ T cells sorted from blood. Subset denoted: CD45RA+ positively selected. These receptors were taken from a man in his late teens or twenties in good health.

This clone showed up just once. The gene calls are TRBV9 and TRBJ2-1; D remains ambiguous. Looked up from germline, CDR1 is SGDLS and CDR2 is YYNGEE. This CDR3 comprises 15 residues. V was trimmed by 0 bases and J by 2 bases, leaving 9 bases between them. The CDR3 here is CASSVVWAPYNEQFF. The CDR3 coding sequence is TGTGCCAGCAGCGTAGTTTGGGCTCCCTACAATGAGCAGTTCTTC.

CDR3 bases: TGTGCCAGCAGCTTGAAACAGGGCTACGAGCAGTACTTC. Translation gives CASSLKQGYEQYF. The chain employs TRBV5-4 and TRBJ2-7, with D possibly matching TRBD1 (6 bases). The V end was cut by 1 base, the J end by 3 bases, with 8 bases between. The CDR3 covers 13 residues. Per the germline V gene, CDR1 is SGHNT and CDR2 is YYREEE (reference sequence).

The chain employs TRBV2 and TRBJ1-2, with 10 bases identical to TRBD1. Germline trimming cut 6 bases from V and 6 bases from J; bases unmatched to any gene: 7. CDR3 size: 14 residues. Germline V gene lookup returns CDR1 SNHLY and CDR2 FYNNEI. The CDR3 DNA reads as TGTGCCAGCAGCACCGGGACAGGGGTCAATGGCTACACCTTC. This translates into CASSTGTGVNGYTF.

V gene TRBV6-5 combines with J gene TRBJ2-7; a weak D match, TRBD2 (5 bases). This CDR3 spans 13 amino acids. Germline V gives CDR1 MNHEY, CDR2 SVGAGI. V dropped 6 bases and J dropped 7 bases, with 16 bases sitting between them. The CDR3, as DNA: TGTGCCAGCAGAAACATGGGCCCGGGGGAGCAGTACTTC. Its protein product is CASRNMGPGEQYF.

The genes are TRBV7-8 and TRBJ2-5; D not resolved. The germline CDR1 and CDR2 sequences are SGHVS and FQNEAQ. Trimming removed 6 bases at V and 5 bases at J, with 7 bases between. The CDR3 is 11 amino acids. CDR3: CASRVQETQYF. In DNA form, the CDR3 reads TGTGCCAGCAGGGTTCAGGAGACCCAGTACTTC.

J is TRBJ1-4 and V is TRBV7-6; the D gene is possibly TRBD1 (6 bases). CDR3 length: 11 amino acids. Germline lookup yields CDR1 SGHVS and CDR2 FNYEAQ. Trimming left V 4 bases short and J 15 bases short, with 12 bases between. The chain's CDR3 is CASSSGGTMFF. CDR3 nucleotide sequence: TGTGCCAGCAGCTCGGGGGGGACAATGTTTTTT.

The chain recombines TRBV12-5 with TRBJ2-1, with 7 bases lining up with TRBD2. The CDR3 extends over 14 amino acids. The J segment lost 5 bases and the V segment lost 7 bases, leaving 8 bases of the junction unmatched. The germline CDR1 and CDR2 sequences are LGHNT and FRNRAP. Written as DNA, the CDR3 is TGTGCTAGTGTCCTGGGGCTAGCGGACAATGAGCAGTTCTTC. Translation gives CASVLGLADNEQFF.

The chain links TRBV7-8 to TRBJ2-2, with 8 bases fitting TRBD2. The ends lost 3 bases at V and 6 bases at J; junction bases unmatched: 3. Per the germline V gene, CDR1 is SGHVS and CDR2 is FQNEAQ. This CDR3 has 14 amino acids. The CDR3 DNA sequence: TGTGCCAGCAGCTTTGCGGGAGGTGCCGGGGAGCTGTTTTTT. Protein: CASSFAGGAGELFF.

The table lists this clone with a count of one. The chain combines TRBV5-1 with TRBJ2-3, with D possibly TRBD1 on 6 matching bases. Germline lookup yields CDR1 SGHRS and CDR2 YFSETQ. This CDR3 is built from 16 residues. Trimming stripped 5 bases from V and 2 bases from J, with 18 bases between. This CDR3 is CASRLPTGTTTDTQYF. The CDR3 nucleotides are TGCGCCAGCAGGCTTCCCACCGGGACAACCACAGATACGCAGTATTTT.

The J gene is TRBJ1-4, the V gene TRBV7-6; D remains ambiguous. Trimming left V 3 bases short and J 8 bases short, with 19 bases between. This CDR3 contains 16 residues. Germline V gene lookup returns CDR1 SGHVS and CDR2 FNYEAQ. This CDR3 is CASSLDGNPGGEKLFF. The CDR3, as DNA: TGTGCCAGCAGCTTGGACGGAAACCCCGGTGGGGAAAAACTGTTTTTT.

This clone was detected only once. The chain recombines TRBV4-1 with TRBJ2-1, with D possibly called TRBD1 or TRBD2 (6 bases each). Looked up from germline, CDR1 is MGHRA and CDR2 is YSYEKL. The CDR3 covers 15 residues. Trimming stripped 1 base from V and 4 bases from J, with 11 bases between. The CDR3 protein is CASSQVQGTYNEQFF. The CDR3 DNA reads as TGCGCCAGCAGCCAAGTTCAGGGGACTTACAATGAGCAGTTCTTC.

The V call is TRBV6-4, the J call TRBJ1-1; the D is unclear. Trimming shortened V by 4 bases and J by 4 bases, and 10 bases separated the two germline ends. CDR1 and CDR2 from the germline V gene are MRHNA and SNTAGT. The CDR3 consists of 13 residues. The DNA for the CDR3 is TGTGCCAGCAGTGTCAGTGGGAGCACTGAAGCTTTCTTT. Residues: CASSVSGSTEAFF.

A note on this clone: Other DNA sequences in this sample translate to the same CDR3. This rearrangement joins TRBV7-2 to TRBJ2-7; D tentatively fits TRBD1 or TRBD2 (5 bases each). Germline V gives CDR1 SGHTA, CDR2 FQGNSA. The CDR3 sequence is 16 residues long. The V and J ends lost 1 base and 0 bases respectively, with 13 bases between them. The DNA of the CDR3 is TGTGCCAGCAGCTTAGTGGGGACGGAGTCCTCCTACGAGCAGTACTTC. This sequence encodes CASSLVGTESSYEQYF. Supplemented by reference TRBV7-2 and TRBJ2-7, the full variable domain reads GAGVSQSPSNKVTEKGKDVELRCDPISGHTALYWYRQSLGQGLEFLIYFQGNSAPDKSGLPSDRFSAERTGGSVSTLTIQRTQQEDSAVYLCASSLVGTESSYEQYFGPGTRLTVT.

For this clone: Within the sample, other DNA sequences also encode this same CDR3. The chain combines TRBV29-1 with TRBJ2-6; D is unresolved. CDR1 and CDR2 (germline): SQVTM, ANQGSEA. This CDR3 has 13 residues. V was cut by 5 bases and J by 0 bases, with 5 bases left in between. The CDR3 loop reads CSVRDSGANVLTF. CDR3 DNA: TGCAGCGTTCGCGACTCTGGGGCCAACGTCCTGACTTTC.

The V gene is TRBV7-9, the J gene TRBJ2-7, with no clear D. Germline lookup yields CDR1 SEHNR and CDR2 FQNEAQ (reference sequence). The CDR3 is made up of 13 amino acids. Trimming cost V 4 bases and J 2 bases, with 9 bases left between them. CDR3: CASSSLTAYEQYF. CDR3 in DNA: TGTGCCAGCAGCTCATTAACAGCCTACGAGCAGTACTTC.

To note about this clone: Other DNA sequences of this sample code for an identical CDR3. This rearrangement joins TRBV28 to TRBJ2-1; D is undetermined. This CDR3 has 11 residues. The germline CDR1 and CDR2 sequences are MDHEN and SYDVKM. V was clipped by 7 bases and J by 5 bases, with 6 bases between them. The CDR3 DNA reads TGTGCCAGCACGTTGAACAATGAGCAGTTCTTC. It encodes CASTLNNEQFF.

In DNA, the CDR3 is TGCGCCAGCAGCCCAGTTGACAGGGCCGAGCAGTACTTC. It yields the protein CASSPVDRAEQYF. The chain is built from TRBV4-1 and TRBJ2-7, with 7 positions matching TRBD1. The CDR3 is 13 residues long. Germline loops: CDR1 MGHRA, CDR2 YSYEKL. V gave up 4 bases and J gave up 6 bases; unmatched junction bases: 6.

The genes are TRBV27 and TRBJ2-7, with D perhaps TRBD2 (5 bases). The CDR3 sequence is 15 residues long. The V gene lost 0 bases and the J gene lost 0 bases, with 9 bases spanning the gap. The germline V gene has CDR1 MNHEY and CDR2 SMNVEV (reference sequence). The CDR3 bases are TGTGCCAGCAGTTTATCGCAAGGAGGCTCCTACGAGCAGTACTTC. Translating it yields CASSLSQGGSYEQYF.

The CDR3: CASSFGPSSYEQYF. The DNA of the CDR3 is TGTGCCAGCAGCTTCGGCCCCAGCTCCTACGAGCAGTACTTC. This chain joins TRBV7-6 and TRBJ2-7; D is unclear. The V end was cut by 3 bases, the J end by 0 bases, with 9 bases between. The CDR3 has 14 amino acids. The germline gives CDR1 SGHVS, CDR2 FNYEAQ.

The rearrangement links TRBV25-1 to TRBJ2-2, with TRBD1 as a possible D gene (5 bases). Looked up from germline, CDR1 is MGHDK and CDR2 is SYGVNS. There are 16 residues in the CDR3. V was pared by 1 base and J by 5 bases, with 14 bases between. The CDR3 here is CASSESRQGSTGELFF. CDR3 nucleotide sequence: TGTGCCAGCAGTGAATCTAGGCAGGGAAGTACCGGGGAGCTGTTTTTT.

This clone was observed a handful of times. The chain links TRBV4-2 to TRBJ2-7; possibly TRBD2 for D (6 bases). The CDR3 length is 15 residues. From germline, CDR1 is LGHNA and CDR2 YNFKEQ. Trimming cost V 1 base and J 2 bases, with 12 bases left between them. CDR3 protein: CASSQAGTAAYEQYF. CDR3 nucleotides: TGTGCCAGCAGCCAAGCCGGGACTGCCGCCTACGAGCAGTACTTC.

The gene calls are TRBV30 and TRBJ2-7; TRBD1 matches at 7 bases. The CDR3 is 13 amino acids. Germline CDR1 reads GTSNPN; CDR2 reads SVGIG (reference sequence). Germline trimming cut 3 bases from V and 5 bases from J; bases unmatched to any gene: 7. CDR3 nucleotide sequence: TGTGCCTGGAGGCACAGGGGTTTCAACGAGCAGTACTTC. Its translation: CAWRHRGFNEQYF.

The chain combines TRBV18 with TRBJ2-2; 7 bases agree with TRBD1. J gave up 0 bases and V 5 bases, and 6 bases lay outside the gene matches. This CDR3 contains 16 residues. Germline CDR1 reads KGHSH; CDR2 reads LQKENI. Here the CDR3 reads CASSLTGITNTGELFF. The CDR3 DNA reads TGTGCCAGCTCATTGACAGGGATTACGAACACCGGGGAGCTGTTTTTT. The entire variable domain, with the rest obtained from reference TRBV18 and TRBJ2-2, is as follows: NAGVMQNPRHLVRRRGQEARLRCSPMKGHSHVYWYRQLPEEGLKFMVYLQKENIIDESGMPKERFSAEFPKEGPSILRIQQVVRGDSAAYFCASSLTGITNTGELFFGEGSRLTVL.

Concerning this clone: The identical CDR3 is also encoded by other nucleotide sequences in the sample. This rearrangement joins TRBV5-1 to TRBJ2-7; D is perhaps TRBD2 (5 bases). Trimming stripped 0 bases from V and 2 bases from J, with 12 bases between. The length of the CDR3 is 15 residues. Germline lookup yields CDR1 SGHRS and CDR2 YFSETQ. CDR3 loop: CASSLGQGRAYEQYF. In DNA form, the CDR3 reads TGCGCCAGCAGCTTGGGGCAAGGGCGGGCCTACGAGCAGTACTTC. Drawing the rest from reference TRBV5-1 and TRBJ2-7, the complete variable domain is KAGVTQTPRYLIKTRGQQVTLSCSPISGHRSVSWYQQTPGQGLQFLFEYFSETQRNKGNFPGRFSGRQFSNSRSEMNVSTLELGDSALYLCASSLGQGRAYEQYFGPGTRLTVT.

Remarks on this clone: Additional DNA sequences in this sample encode the identical CDR3. The chain is built from TRBV7-2 and TRBJ2-5; D possibly corresponds to TRBD1 (6 bases). The CDR3 spans 14 residues. The V and J ends lost 5 bases and 2 bases respectively, with 12 bases between them. Germline lookup yields CDR1 SGHTA and CDR2 FQGNSA. CDR3 in amino acids: CASSRDRLQETQYF. The CDR3 DNA is TGTGCCAGCAGCCGAGACAGGCTACAAGAGACCCAGTACTTC.